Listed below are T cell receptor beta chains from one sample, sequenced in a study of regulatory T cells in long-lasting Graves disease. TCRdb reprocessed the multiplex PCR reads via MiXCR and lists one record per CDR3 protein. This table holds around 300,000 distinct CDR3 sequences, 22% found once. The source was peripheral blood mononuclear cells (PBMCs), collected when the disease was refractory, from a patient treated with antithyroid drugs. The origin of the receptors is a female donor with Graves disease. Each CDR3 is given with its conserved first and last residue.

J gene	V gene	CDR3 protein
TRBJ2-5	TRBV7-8	CASSLGLEGETQYF
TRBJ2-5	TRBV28	CASSSDTKETQYF
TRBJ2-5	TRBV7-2	CASSLALTGGGETQYF
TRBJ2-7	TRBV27	CASSMTGETPYEQYF
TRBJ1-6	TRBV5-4	CASSLGSTEDISPLHF
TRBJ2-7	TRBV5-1	CASSVLAGEINEQYF
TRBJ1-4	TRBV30	CAWSRGIGATNEKLFF
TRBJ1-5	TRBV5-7	CASSLYHPQHF
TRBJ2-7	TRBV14	CASSPQERYEQYF
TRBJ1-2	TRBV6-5	CASSYSTVNYGYTF
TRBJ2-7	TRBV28	CASTGTGVYEQYF
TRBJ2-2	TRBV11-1	CASRRQGASGELFF
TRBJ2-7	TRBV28	CASSSGQGAREQYF
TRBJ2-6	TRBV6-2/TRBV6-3	CASSVRPGANVLTF
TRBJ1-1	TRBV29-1	CSVEDPREMPFF
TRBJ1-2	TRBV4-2	CASSPTQGGADYGYTF
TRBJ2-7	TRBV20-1	CSARDTGTDPYEQYF
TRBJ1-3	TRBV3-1	CASTSIRTGGESSIYF
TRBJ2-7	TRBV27	CASSKGQGTYEQYF
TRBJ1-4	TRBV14	CASSQGITTDREKLFF
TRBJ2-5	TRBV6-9	CASSFQRQGGSKETQYF
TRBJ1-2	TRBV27	CATQGANYGYTF
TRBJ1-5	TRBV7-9	CASSPAGGSNQPQHF
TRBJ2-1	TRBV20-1	CSARARGSYYNEQFF
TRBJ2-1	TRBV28	CASNPGTGPYNEQFF
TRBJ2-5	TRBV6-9	CASSLWEGQGETQYF
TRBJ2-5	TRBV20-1	CSARGLVWTSGRGGETQYF
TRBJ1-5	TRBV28	CASRNRTGTNQPQHF
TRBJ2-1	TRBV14	CASSQTAVGEQFF
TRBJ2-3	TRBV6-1	CASTLRGGPPDTQYF
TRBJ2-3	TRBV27	CASSLGLGADTQYF
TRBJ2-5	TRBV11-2	CASSLYAGGRETQYF
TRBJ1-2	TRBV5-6	CASSSRHGQGSGYTF
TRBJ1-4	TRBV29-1	CSVGTANEKLFF
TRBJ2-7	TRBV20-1	CSARKLTGHYEQYF
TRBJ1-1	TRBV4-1	CASSQGLGNRKAEAFF
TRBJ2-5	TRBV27	CVSSLRGTGGMGTQYF
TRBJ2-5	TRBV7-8	CASSQPSTEETQYF
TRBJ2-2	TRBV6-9	CASSFGGFTGELFF
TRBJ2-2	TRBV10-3	CAIRNLNTGELFF
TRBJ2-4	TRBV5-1	CASSPSTGRDIQYF
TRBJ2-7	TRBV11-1	CASRGQGAYEQYF
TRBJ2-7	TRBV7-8	CASRRITEGEQYF
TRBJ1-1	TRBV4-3	CASSEGRWGSITEAFF
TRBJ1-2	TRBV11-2	CASSFNRGGNYGYTF
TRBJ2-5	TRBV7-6	CASSLAGQVETQYF
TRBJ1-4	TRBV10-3	CAISESGRPEGKLFF